What follows are 32 T cell receptor beta chains derived from one specimen sequenced in a study of T-cell reconstitution after alpha-beta-depleted transplantation in children. Unique molecular identifiers were incorporated during preparation of the TCRbeta library. TCRdb itself ran the PCR reads through MiXCR, one entry per CDR3 protein. Of almost 400,000 distinct CDR3 sequences in the sample, over 20% are singletons; the top ten hold approximately 3.8%. The sequenced sample was PBMCs from the stem cell graft donor, obtained from the stem cell graft. Receptors were obtained from a human donor who donated a stem cell graft to a child with acute myeloid leukemia.

This clonotype showed up many times. This rearrangement joins TRBV6-1 to TRBJ1-2; D not resolved. The germline CDR1 and CDR2 sequences are MNHNS and SASEGT. V lost 7 bases and J 1 base, leaving 10 bases between the germline ends. The CDR3 extends over 13 amino acids. In nucleotides, the CDR3 is TGTGCCAGCATGAGGCAGGATAACTATGGCTACACCTTC. Translation: CASMRQDNYGYTF.

This chain uses TRBV10-3 with TRBJ2-7, with D tentatively TRBD2 (5 bases). CDR1 and CDR2 from the germline V gene are ENHRY and SYGVKD. The CDR3 contains 16 residues. Between the trimmed V and J ends, which lost 4 bases and 1 base, there was a span of 17 bases. The CDR3 is CAISGRGFQSSYEQYF. DNA of the CDR3: TGTGCCATCAGTGGTCGGGGTTTTCAATCTTCCTACGAGCAGTACTTC.

In its sample, this clonotype was seen a few times. The chain uses TRBV12-3 or TRBV12-4 and TRBJ1-4; no clear D. V dropped 6 bases and J dropped 5 bases, with 13 bases sitting between them. This CDR3 comprises 14 residues. This chain's CDR3 is CASSLRGSNEKLFF. CDR3 coding DNA: TGTGCCAGCAGCCTTAGAGGATCGAATGAAAAACTGTTTTTT.

This clonotype was counted many times. CDR3 sequence: CSTSIRGRQETQYF. The CDR3 DNA reads TGCAGCACAAGCATCAGGGGACGTCAAGAGACCCAGTACTTC. This chain joins TRBV29-1 and TRBJ2-5; D is perhaps TRBD1 (6 bases). V was pared by 8 bases and J by 2 bases, with 18 bases between. Germline lookup yields CDR1 SQVTM and CDR2 ANQGSEA. The CDR3 runs to 14 residues.

This clonotype was observed a handful of times. The rearrangement uses TRBV29-1 and TRBJ2-5, with 8 bases matching TRBD1. After removal of 5 bases from V and 2 bases from J, the junction contained 1 base not matched to a gene. CDR3 length: 12 residues. Germline V gene sequence: CDR1 SQVTM, CDR2 ANQGSEA. This chain's CDR3 is CSVTGGQETQYF. The CDR3 DNA is TGCAGCGTTACAGGGGGGCAAGAGACCCAGTACTTC.

This clonotype has ten or more counts. The chain links TRBV24-1 to TRBJ1-2, with 7 bases lining up with TRBD1. CDR1 KGHDR and CDR2 SFDVKD come from the germline V gene. This CDR3 comprises 14 residues. V was clipped by 3 bases and J by 7 bases; unmatched bases: 7. The CDR3 region is CATSDPDRVGGYTF. The CDR3 DNA sequence: TGTGCCACCAGTGATCCTGACAGGGTAGGTGGCTACACCTTC.

The chain is built from TRBV20-1 and TRBJ1-4; possibly TRBD1 for D (5 bases). Germline lookup yields CDR1 DFQATT and CDR2 SNEGSKA (reference sequence). Between the trimmed V and J ends, which lost 3 bases and 8 bases, there was a span of 13 bases. The CDR3 is 13 amino acids. The CDR3: CSARSGLVEKLFF. The CDR3 nucleotides read TGCAGTGCTAGGTCAGGGCTCGTCGAAAAACTGTTTTTT.

The chain couples TRBV20-1 to TRBJ2-7, with 9 nucleotides matching TRBD1. Germline V lookup: CDR1 DFQATT, CDR2 SNEGSKA (reference sequence). V dropped 3 bases and J dropped 6; count of bases not matched to a gene: 12. The CDR3 has 15 residues. CDR3 nucleotide sequence: TGCAGTGCTAGGGGGAACAGGGGGCGCGGGGTCGAGCAGTACTTC. Translating it yields CSARGNRGRGVEQYF.

This clonotype came up many times. The genes are TRBV29-1 and TRBJ2-7; 10 bases align to TRBD2. Germline V CDR1 and CDR2: SQVTM, ANQGSEA. CDR3 length: 14 residues. The J segment lost 0 bases and the V segment lost 6 bases, leaving 5 bases of the junction unmatched. The CDR3 sequence: CSVGSGRSSYEQYF. CDR3 nucleotide sequence: TGCAGCGTCGGTAGCGGGAGGAGCTCCTACGAGCAGTACTTC.

This clonotype was counted many times. The chain combines TRBV29-1 with TRBJ1-1; no clear D. Deletions cut 8 bases from V and 11 bases from J, with 12 bases between. Germline lookup yields CDR1 SQVTM and CDR2 ANQGSEA. The CDR3 loop spans 9 amino acids. For the CDR3, the DNA is TGCAGCTCTTCTGGTCCGGCTTTCTTT. Encoded protein: CSSSGPAFF.

V is TRBV6-1 and J is TRBJ2-2; the match to TRBD2 covers 7 bases. The J segment lost 1 base and the V segment lost 6 bases, leaving 8 bases of the junction unmatched. The CDR3 has 16 residues. Germline CDR1 and CDR2: MNHNS and SASEGT. CDR3 region: CASSPVVAGNTGELFF. Here the CDR3 DNA reads TGTGCCAGCAGCCCGGTGGTAGCGGGGAACACCGGGGAGCTGTTTTTT.

This clonotype occurred many times. The chain is built from TRBV29-1 and TRBJ2-2; D might be TRBD1 or TRBD2, each matching 6 bases. CDR3 length equals 13 residues. CDR1 SQVTM and CDR2 ANQGSEA come from the germline V gene. The germline V and J ends were trimmed by 7 bases and 4 bases, with 13 bases remaining between them. The CDR3 region has the DNA TGCAGCGCCTCGGGGGCGAGCACCGGGGAGCTGTTTTTT. Encoded protein: CSASGASTGELFF.

This clonotype was counted a few times. CDR3: CASSQDASGHDTQYF. CDR3 nucleotides: TGCGCCAGCAGCCAAGATGCTTCGGGGCACGATACGCAGTATTTT. The chain has TRBV4-3 and TRBJ2-3; D tentatively reads TRBD1 or TRBD2 (5 bases each). Trimming stripped 0 bases from V and 6 bases from J, with 13 bases between. CDR3 size: 15 residues. The germline CDR1 and CDR2 sequences are LGHNA and YSLEER.

The chain couples TRBV6-5 to TRBJ2-5; maybe TRBD1 (6 bases). Germline loops: CDR1 MNHEY, CDR2 SVGAGI. Deletions cut 0 bases from V and 5 bases from J, with 10 bases between. The CDR3 length is 14 residues. CDR3 in amino acids: CASSYSGGWETQYF. For the CDR3, the DNA is TGTGCCAGCAGTTACTCAGGGGGATGGGAGACCCAGTACTTC.

The CDR3 sequence: CASSLTWDTEAFF. The DNA for the CDR3 is TGCGCCAGCAGCTTGACGTGGGACACTGAAGCTTTCTTT. The chain uses TRBV5-1 and TRBJ1-1; D unclear. Germline CDR1 and CDR2: SGHRS and YFSETQ. Trimming left V 1 base short and J 3 bases short, with 7 bases between. This CDR3 region has 13 residues.

This clonotype has more than one count but fewer than ten. This chain uses TRBV6-1 with TRBJ2-7; 7 positions agree with TRBD2. CDR1 is MNHNS and CDR2 is SASEGT in the germline V gene. CDR3 size: 16 residues. V shed 6 bases and J 7 bases; nucleotides not matched to a gene: 18. CDR3 nucleotides: TGTGCCAGCAGACCCAATAGCGGGCCTGGCCGAGTGGAGCAGTACTTC. The encoded protein is CASRPNSGPGRVEQYF.

This clonotype was seen only a few times. V usage is TRBV27 and J usage is TRBJ2-7; 8 bases are a match to TRBD1. CDR3 length: 13 residues. V dropped 6 bases and J dropped 4; count of bases not matched to a gene: 5. The germline V gene encodes CDR1 MNHEY and CDR2 SMNVEV (reference sequence). CDR3: CASSPDRVYEQYF. DNA for the CDR3: TGTGCCAGCAGCCCGGACAGGGTTTACGAGCAGTACTTC.

This chain uses TRBV4-3 with TRBJ2-3; 9 bases match TRBD2. Germline loops: CDR1 LGHNA, CDR2 YSLEER. This CDR3 comprises 16 residues. The V segment lost 4 bases and the J segment 4 bases; nucleotides outside the gene matches: 9. The CDR3 DNA reads TGCGCCAGCAGCCTTCGGCGGCCTAGCGGGGCAGATACGCAGTATTTT. Its translation is CASSLRRPSGADTQYF.

This clonotype showed up just a few times. The chain employs TRBV28 and TRBJ1-1; no firm D call. V lost 5 bases and J lost 0, with 7 bases in between. The CDR3 is 13 amino acids. Germline CDR1 MDHEN, CDR2 SYDVKM. The CDR3: CASSGPMNTEAFF. In DNA form, the CDR3 reads TGTGCCAGCAGTGGACCCATGAACACTGAAGCTTTCTTT.

There are a few counts of this clonotype. The chain carries TRBV10-1 and TRBJ2-3, with 8 bases fitting TRBD1. Germline V gives CDR1 WNHNN, CDR2 SYGVQD (reference sequence). The CDR3 extends over 16 amino acids. V trimming: 5 bases; J trimming: 6 bases; junction bases outside the gene matches: 13. The DNA of the CDR3 is TGCGCCAGCAGTAGAAGGACAGGGAGCTTCAGGGATACGCAGTATTTT. This gives the protein CASSRRTGSFRDTQYF.

This clonotype was observed many times. This chain uses TRBV6-2 or TRBV6-3 with TRBJ2-1; 12 nucleotides agree with TRBD2. The CDR3 is 15 amino acids. Germline-derived CDR1 and CDR2 are MNHEY and SVGEGT. Trimming at V came to 5 bases and at J to 8 bases, leaving 7 bases not matched to a gene. CDR3 region: CASSPLAGGGDEQFF. The CDR3 DNA reads as TGTGCCAGCAGTCCCCTAGCGGGAGGGGGGGATGAGCAGTTCTTC.

The V gene is TRBV7-9, the J gene TRBJ2-7; possible D gene TRBD1, 6 bases. The CDR3 loop spans 14 amino acids. Germline-derived CDR1 and CDR2 are SEHNR and FQNEAQ (reference sequence). V dropped 0 bases and J dropped 2 bases, with 8 bases sitting between them. CDR3 bases: TGTGCCAGCAGCTTAGCCGCAGGGGCCTACGAGCAGTACTTC. Translated, it gives CASSLAAGAYEQYF.

In DNA form, the CDR3 reads TGCGCCAGCAGCTTGGAGACAGCCTCCTACAATGAGCAGTTCTTC. It is translated as CASSLETASYNEQFF. The V call is TRBV5-1, the J call TRBJ2-1; maybe TRBD1 (5 bases). Trimming removed 0 bases at V and 0 bases at J, with 7 bases between. From germline, CDR1 is SGHRS and CDR2 YFSETQ. This CDR3 spans 15 amino acids.

The chain has TRBV27 and TRBJ1-5, with D possibly TRBD1 on 5 matching bases. V was pared by 7 bases and J by 4 bases, with 11 bases between. CDR3 length: 13 residues. Germline-derived CDR1 and CDR2 are MNHEY and SMNVEV (reference sequence). The CDR3: CASTAGSNQPQHF. The CDR3 region has the DNA TGTGCCAGCACTGCAGGGAGTAATCAGCCCCAGCATTTT.

The chain couples TRBV20-1 to TRBJ1-2; maybe TRBD1 (5 bases). Looked up from germline, CDR1 is DFQATT and CDR2 is SNEGSKA (reference sequence). The ends were cut back, 2 bases at V and 4 bases at J, with 11 bases in the middle. The CDR3 runs 13 residues. CDR3 sequence reads: CSARSPGGYGYTF. The CDR3 coding sequence is TGCAGTGCTAGAAGCCCCGGGGGCTATGGCTACACCTTC.

The CDR3 sequence: CASEGDSRYEQYF. The CDR3 nucleotides read TGTGCCAGCGAGGGGGACAGCCGCTACGAGCAGTACTTC. This rearrangement joins TRBV2 to TRBJ2-7; TRBD1 matches at 7 bases. Germline lookup yields CDR1 SNHLY and CDR2 FYNNEI. This CDR3 contains 13 residues. Trimming cost V 8 bases and J 3 bases; bases outside gene matches: 7. Variable domain in full (rest from reference TRBV2 and TRBJ2-7): EPEVTQTPSHQVTQMGQEVILRCVPISNHLYFYWYRQILGQKVEFLVSFYNNEISEKSEIFDDQFSVERPDGSNFTLKIRSTKLEDSAMYFCASEGDSRYEQYFGPGTRLTVT.

This clonotype appeared a few times. This chain uses TRBV24-1 with TRBJ2-7, with a possible D match to TRBD2 (5 bases). CDR3 size: 13 residues. V was clipped by 2 bases and J by 3 bases, with 7 bases between them. Germline CDR1 is KGHDR and CDR2 is SFDVKD. CDR3 loop: CATSDSTSYEQYF. DNA for the CDR3: TGTGCCACCAGTGATTCCACTAGCTACGAGCAGTACTTC.

In this sample, this clonotype turned up a few times. This sequence joins TRBV7-9 and TRBJ2-5; 9 bases are a match to TRBD2. J gave up 3 bases and V 7 bases, and 6 bases lay outside the gene matches. The CDR3 is 14 amino acids. Germline V lookup: CDR1 SEHNR, CDR2 FQNEAQ (reference sequence). The CDR3 reads CASNRLAEKETQYF. The CDR3 DNA sequence: TGTGCCAGCAACAGACTAGCGGAGAAAGAGACCCAGTACTTC.

The genes are TRBV28 and TRBJ2-3, with 11 bases identical to TRBD2. Germline CDR1 reads MDHEN; CDR2 reads SYDVKM. The CDR3 has 14 residues. V lost 7 bases and J lost 10; bases outside the gene matches: 10. The CDR3 sequence is CASNRGTSGLPQYF. CDR3 bases: TGTGCCAGCAATCGAGGGACTAGCGGTCTCCCGCAGTATTTT.

The chain uses TRBV9 and TRBJ2-1, with D perhaps TRBD2 (7 bases). Trimming removed 2 bases at V and 0 bases at J, with 18 bases between. CDR1 SGDLS and CDR2 YYNGEE come from the germline V gene. The CDR3 spans 18 residues. The CDR3 sequence is CASSVGGEGEGSYNEQFF. Written as DNA, the CDR3 is TGTGCCAGCAGCGTGGGAGGTGAGGGGGAGGGCTCCTACAATGAGCAGTTCTTC.

This clonotype was picked up a small number of times. This chain uses TRBV12-3 or TRBV12-4 with TRBJ2-1; 9 bases match TRBD2. V was pared by 5 bases and J by 9 bases, with 8 bases of the junction left unmatched. This CDR3 has 14 amino acids. The CDR3: CASSRREGAGEQFF. Here the CDR3 DNA reads TGTGCCAGCAGTAGGCGGGAGGGTGCAGGTGAGCAGTTCTTC.

V gene TRBV5-1 combines with J gene TRBJ2-7, with TRBD2 as a possible D gene (6 bases). Germline assignment: CDR1 SGHRS and CDR2 YFSETQ. The CDR3 extends over 14 amino acids. The ends were cut back, 6 bases at V and 5 bases at J, with 18 bases in the middle. Written as DNA, the CDR3 is TGCGCCAGCAAGAGGGGCGGGATAGGCCACGAGCAGTACTTC. Its protein product is CASKRGGIGHEQYF.